One sample yielded the 19 T cell receptor beta chains listed below, sequenced in a study of blood T cell repertoires in COVID-19. Generated by immunoSEQ multiplex PCR, the TCRdb table keeps only in-frame clones and is missing some. The top ten clones hold approximately 1.2% of a sample with 180,000 or so clones, about 85% of them seen once. Sequenced material: peripheral blood. The receptors here all came from a man in his sixties who had recovered from COVID-19.

The chain combines TRBV6-4 with TRBJ2-3; D is possibly TRBD1 (6 bases). In germline, CDR1 is MRHNA, CDR2 SNTAGT. The CDR3 length is 16 residues. Trimming took 2 bases from V and 2 from J, leaving 14 bases between them. The CDR3 is CASSDPPGHYTDTQYF. The CDR3 DNA is TGTGCCAGCAGTGACCCGCCGGGACACTACACAGATACGCAGTATTTT.

The chain uses TRBV5-3 and TRBJ1-5, with a weak D call TRBD1 (5 bases). TRBV5-3 is given ORF status, its function remaining uncertain. V lost 3 bases to trimming and J lost 0 bases, with 13 bases between them. The CDR3 contains 16 residues. The CDR3 DNA reads TGTGCCAGAAGCTCCTCCCCGGGGGATAGCAATCAGCCCCAGCATTTT. This sequence encodes CARSSSPGDSNQPQHF.

The chain carries TRBV7-3 and TRBJ2-2; TRBD1 matches at 7 bases. CDR1 and CDR2 from the germline V gene are SGHTA and FQGTGA. This CDR3 region has 16 residues. V lost 5 bases and J lost 10; bases outside the gene matches: 16. This CDR3 reads CASSPPAAGGFEELFF. DNA of the CDR3: TGTGCCAGCAGCCCCCCGGCGGCAGGGGGTTTCGAGGAGCTGTTTTTT.

The chain carries TRBV7-3 and TRBJ2-3; 7 bases are a match to TRBD1. The V gene's germline CDR1 is SGHTA and CDR2 FQGTGA. J was trimmed by 9 bases and V by 5 bases; bases with no gene match: 11. The CDR3 extends over 14 amino acids. CDR3 nucleotides: TGTGCCAGCAGCCTATCCAATACAGGGGACACGCAGTATTTT. It yields the protein CASSLSNTGDTQYF.

The chain links TRBV29-1 to TRBJ1-1; possible D gene TRBD1, 6 bases. Germline values: CDR1 SQVTM, CDR2 ANQGSEA. Deletions cut 6 bases from V and 10 bases from J, with 21 bases between. This CDR3 contains 13 residues. The CDR3 spells CSVLDSPLKGAFF. CDR3 sequence (DNA): TGCAGCGTCTTGGACAGCCCTCTAAAAGGAGCTTTCTTT.

This chain connects TRBV23-1 to TRBJ1-5; D ambiguous. Being an ORF, TRBV23-1 has a function that is uncertain. The CDR3 loop spans 17 amino acids. V lost 4 bases, J lost 3 bases, and 19 bases lay in between. The CDR3 DNA reads TGCGCCAGCAGTCCGCCCCTACGACGAGGTGACAATCAGCCCCAGCATTTT. Its protein product is CASSPPLRRGDNQPQHF.

The rearrangement joins TRBV6-1 to TRBJ1-1, with D unclear. The CDR3 has 14 amino acids. Germline V gene sequence: CDR1 MNHNS, CDR2 SASEGT. Trimming removed 3 bases from V and 4 bases from J, with 12 bases in between. DNA of the CDR3: TGTGCCAGCAGTGACCTACTTGGTGGCACTGAAGCTTTCTTT. This encodes CASSDLLGGTEAFF.

The rearrangement joins TRBV6-5 to TRBJ1-3; no clear D gene. Trimming took 2 bases from V and 0 from J, leaving 11 bases between them. The CDR3 runs to 16 residues. CDR1 is MNHEY and CDR2 is SVGAGI in the germline V gene. CDR3: CASSYDAQDSGNTIYF. CDR3 coding DNA: TGTGCCAGCAGTTACGACGCGCAGGACTCTGGAAACACCATATATTTT.

The chain carries TRBV18 and TRBJ2-5; TRBD2 agrees at 12 bases. Germline CDR1 and CDR2: KGHSH and LQKENI. The CDR3 totals 17 residues. J lost 2 bases, V lost 0 bases, and 4 bases had no gene match. The CDR3, as DNA: TGTGCCAGCTCACCACCGTGGACTAGCGGGGAGCAAGAGACCCAGTACTTC. It translates to CASSPPWTSGEQETQYF.

The chain joins TRBV6-5 to TRBJ1-2; TRBD1 agrees at 7 bases. Looked up from germline, CDR1 is MNHEY and CDR2 is SVGAGI. The CDR3 is made up of 13 amino acids. Trimming at V came to 6 bases and at J to 4 bases, leaving 5 bases not matched to a gene. The CDR3 loop reads CASSKDRFYGYTF. For the CDR3, the DNA is TGTGCCAGCAGCAAGGACAGGTTCTATGGCTACACCTTC.

In its sample, this clone was seen once. V and J are TRBV6-2 or TRBV6-3 and TRBJ1-1; perhaps TRBD1 as D (5 bases). The CDR3 loop spans 14 amino acids. CDR1 and CDR2 (germline): MNHEY, SVGEGT. V was cut by 5 bases and J by 1 base, with 11 bases left in between. The DNA for the CDR3 is TGTGCCAGCAGTCCGCGGGGGGGGAACACTGAAGCTTTCTTT. This gives the protein CASSPRGGNTEAFF.

The chain is built from TRBV6-5 and TRBJ2-1; D not certain. This CDR3 is 13 amino acids long. The V and J ends lost 10 bases and 4 bases respectively, with 14 bases between them. Germline CDR1 is MNHEY and CDR2 is SVGAGI. CDR3 in DNA: TGTGCCACCACCGCGGCCGGGTACAATGAGCAGTTCTTC. Translating it yields CATTAAGYNEQFF.

The chain links TRBV5-1 to TRBJ2-7, with 7 bases fitting TRBD2. Unmatched junction bases numbered 13, after V lost 4 bases and J lost 3 bases. CDR3 length: 16 amino acids. Germline V CDR1 and CDR2: SGHRS, YFSETQ. The CDR3 DNA reads as TGCGCCAGCAGCCCTCCGGTGGCGGGGGAACTCTACGAGCAGTACTTC. Encoded protein: CASSPPVAGELYEQYF. The complete variable domain, with remaining parts taken from reference TRBV5-1 and TRBJ2-7, reads KAGVTQTPRYLIKTRGQQVTLSCSPISGHRSVSWYQQTPGQGLQFLFEYFSETQRNKGNFPGRFSGRQFSNSRSEMNVSTLELGDSALYLCASSPPVAGELYEQYFGPGTRLTVT.

This clone appeared a single time. The chain carries TRBV6-5 and TRBJ2-3; TRBD1 might be the D (6 bases). CDR3 length: 15 amino acids. Per the germline V gene, CDR1 is MNHEY and CDR2 is SVGAGI. V was clipped by 6 bases and J by 4 bases, with 17 bases between them. CDR3: CASRDSGESPDTQYF. In DNA form, the CDR3 reads TGTGCCAGCAGGGACTCAGGGGAGTCTCCAGATACGCAGTATTTT.

The chain combines TRBV13 with TRBJ2-4; a possible D gene is TRBD1 (6 bases). CDR3 length equals 16 residues. Germline lookup yields CDR1 PRHDT and CDR2 FYEKMQ (reference sequence). Trimming removed 5 bases at V and 4 bases at J, with 18 bases between. The CDR3 nucleotides read TGTGCCAGCAGCCTAAACCTTAATACAGGGAAAAACATTCAGTACTTC. The encoded protein is CASSLNLNTGKNIQYF.

Here the CDR3 reads CASSEFVSNQPQHF. CDR3 bases: TGTGCCAGCAGTGAGTTCGTTTCTAATCAGCCCCAGCATTTT. The chain uses TRBV6-1 and TRBJ1-5; no clear D gene. Per the germline V gene, CDR1 is MNHNS and CDR2 is SASEGT. The CDR3 sequence is 14 residues long. V was pared by 3 bases and J by 4 bases, with 10 bases between.

V and J are TRBV6-5 and TRBJ2-7, with 7 nucleotides matching TRBD2. The V gene end was trimmed by 5 bases and the J gene end by 2 bases; junction bases not matched to a gene: 9. Germline V gene lookup returns CDR1 MNHEY and CDR2 SVGAGI. The CDR3 sequence is 15 residues long. The chain's CDR3 is CASSLATSVPYEQYF. CDR3 in DNA: TGTGCCAGCAGTCTAGCAACTAGCGTTCCCTACGAGCAGTACTTC.

The chain recombines TRBV3-1 (or the pseudogene TRBV3-2) with TRBJ2-1; 11 bases fit TRBD1. Germline trimming cut 1 base from V and 7 bases from J; bases unmatched to any gene: 12. Germline values: CDR1 LGHDT, CDR2 YNNKEL (reference sequence). The CDR3 spans 18 residues. The DNA of the CDR3 is TGTGCCAGCAGCCAAGTAAGGTTCCCGGGACAGGGGGATAATGAGCAGTTCTTC. Its protein is CASSQVRFPGQGDNEQFF.

The V call is TRBV23-1, the J call TRBJ1-2; 12 positions agree with TRBD1. TRBV23-1 is labeled an ORF, and its function is uncertain. Trimming at V came to 0 bases and at J to 8 bases, leaving 10 bases not matched to a gene. The CDR3 totals 17 residues. The DNA of the CDR3 is TGCGCCAGCAGTCAATCTAGGGACAGGGGGCGCCCCGGGGGCTACACCTTC. Its translation is CASSQSRDRGRPGGYTF.